These 17 T cell receptor beta chains originate from one sample sequenced in a study of post-analysis software for immune sequencing data. What these receptors recognize is not known. Study observations and caveats: Relative to controls, patients had five TRBV segments at higher frequency, with TRBV5-6, TRBV5-1 and TRBV20-1 among these.

Unique molecular identifiers tagged the TCR beta cDNA libraries. TCRdb analysed the PCR reads with MiXCR anew, one entry per CDR3 protein. The sample includes approximately 570,000 distinct CDR3 sequences, 40% to 50% seen only once; the top ten take over 1.5%. Sequencing was carried out using blood. The receptors were gathered from a girl aged 5-17 years with multiple sclerosis.

This clonotype was seen a handful of times. The rearrangement uses TRBV29-1 and TRBJ2-1; 7 bases align to TRBD2. CDR3 length: 10 amino acids. With 4 bases clipped from V and 10 bases from J, the junction kept 1 base outside the gene matches. CDR1 is SQVTM and CDR2 is ANQGSEA in the germline V gene. DNA for the CDR3: TGCAGCGTTGGGGAGGGGGAGCAGTTCTTC. Translating it yields CSVGEGEQFF.

This clonotype was seen more than once but under ten times. The chain couples TRBV29-1 to TRBJ1-2; possible D gene TRBD1, 6 bases. Germline assignment: CDR1 SQVTM and CDR2 ANQGSEA. Trimming shortened V by 6 bases and J by 4 bases, and 12 bases separated the two germline ends. There are 12 residues in the CDR3. The CDR3, as DNA: TGCAGCGTCATACAGGGTCTCTATGGCTACACCTTC. It translates to CSVIQGLYGYTF.

This clonotype was counted a single time. The chain carries TRBV29-1 and TRBJ1-1, with D unclear. Germline V lookup: CDR1 SQVTM, CDR2 ANQGSEA. Trimming removed 1 base from V and 4 bases from J, with 10 bases in between. The CDR3 contains 13 residues. CDR3 residues: CSVEGLEVTEAFF. The CDR3 region has the DNA TGCAGCGTTGAAGGGTTAGAGGTCACTGAAGCTTTCTTT.

The rearrangement uses TRBV29-1 and TRBJ2-7; D may be TRBD1 (6 bases). The CDR3 is made up of 13 amino acids. Germline values: CDR1 SQVTM, CDR2 ANQGSEA. Trimming removed 4 bases at V and 1 base at J, with 11 bases between. This CDR3 reads CSVVGTRSYEQYF. In nucleotides, the CDR3 is TGCAGCGTTGTCGGGACAAGATCCTACGAGCAGTACTTC.

For the CDR3, the DNA is TGTGCCAGCAGTCTCCCCGGGGGCACCAGCTCCTACGAGCAGTACTTC. Amino acids: CASSLPGGTSSYEQYF. The genes are TRBV12-3 or TRBV12-4 and TRBJ2-7; the D call may be TRBD1 or TRBD2 (6 bases each). Trimming removed 5 bases at V and 0 bases at J, with 17 bases between. CDR3 size: 16 residues.

Concerning this clonotype itself: The junction shows a germline mismatch at one end, possibly a read error. This chain uses TRBV7-9 with TRBJ1-2, with TRBD1 as a possible D gene (5 bases). The CDR3 spans 14 residues. Germline loops: CDR1 SEHNR, CDR2 FQNEAQ (reference sequence). CDR3 DNA sequence: TGTGCCAGCAGCTTAGCGGCCAGGGACTATGACTACACCTTC. Amino acid sequence: CASSLAARDYDYTF.

This clonotype showed up just a few times. The gene calls are TRBV14 and TRBJ1-2; TRBD1 is a possible D gene (6 bases). Germline CDR1 reads SGHDN; CDR2 reads FVKESK. This CDR3 has 14 amino acids. V shed 0 bases and J shed 8 bases, with 13 bases lying between them. The CDR3: CASSQEARGGGYTF. The CDR3 coding sequence is TGTGCCAGCAGCCAAGAAGCTAGGGGGGGAGGCTACACCTTC.

The chain couples TRBV29-1 to TRBJ1-2; D may be TRBD1 (6 bases). The V and J ends lost 1 base and 5 bases respectively, with 8 bases between them. Germline V gene data show CDR1 as SQVTM and CDR2 as ANQGSEA. CDR3 length equals 12 residues. The CDR3 DNA reads TGCAGCGTTGAAGTCCAGGGGTATGGCTACACCTTC. Its protein is CSVEVQGYGYTF. Full variable domain (outside the CDR3, taken from reference TRBV29-1 and TRBJ1-2): SAVISQKPSRDICQRGTSLTIQCQVDSQVTMMFWYRQQPGQSLTLIATANQGSEATYESGFVIDKFPISRPNLTFSTLTVSNMSPEDSSIYLCSVEVQGYGYTFGSGTRLTVV.

The rearrangement links TRBV29-1 to TRBJ1-4, with 7 nucleotides matching TRBD1. Germline CDR1 is SQVTM and CDR2 is ANQGSEA. CDR3 length: 12 amino acids. The trim removed 6 bases at V and 7 bases at J, leaving 5 bases unmatched. The CDR3 nucleotides read TGCAGCGTCACAGGGACAGCTGAAAAACTGTTTTTT. It specifies CSVTGTAEKLFF.

This clonotype was seen a few times. V and J are TRBV12-3 or TRBV12-4 and TRBJ2-3; 16 nucleotides line up with TRBD2. J lost 3 bases, V lost 2 bases, and 8 bases had no gene match. CDR3 length: 19 amino acids. The CDR3, as DNA: TGTGCCAGCAGTTTACCCGCGGGACTAGCGGGGGGGGGAACAGATACGCAGTATTTT. It is translated as CASSLPAGLAGGGTDTQYF.

This clonotype was seen more than once but under ten times. The chain links TRBV7-9 to TRBJ2-5, with 8 bases lining up with TRBD2. This CDR3 comprises 14 residues. Per the germline V gene, CDR1 is SEHNR and CDR2 is FQNEAQ (reference sequence). Germline trimming cut 5 bases from V and 2 bases from J; bases unmatched to any gene: 4. In DNA, the CDR3 is TGTGCCAGCAGCCCAGTAGCGGGGCAAGAGACCCAGTACTTC. Its translation is CASSPVAGQETQYF. Variable domain in full (rest from reference TRBV7-9 and TRBJ2-5): DTGVSQNPRHKITKRGQNVTFRCDPISEHNRLYWYRQTLGQGPEFLTYFQNEAQLEKSRLLSDRFSAERPKGSFSTLEIQRTEQGDSAMYLCASSPVAGQETQYFGPGTRLLVL.

The rearrangement joins TRBV5-1 to TRBJ1-6; no definite D call. The length of the CDR3 is 16 residues. Germline lookup yields CDR1 SGHRS and CDR2 YFSETQ. Between the trimmed V and J ends, which lost 3 bases and 8 bases, there was a span of 18 bases. CDR3 region: CASSSFGAGYDSPLHF. In DNA, the CDR3 is TGCGCCAGCAGCTCTTTCGGTGCAGGTTATGATTCACCCCTCCACTTT. Variable domain in full (rest from reference TRBV5-1 and TRBJ1-6): KAGVTQTPRYLIKTRGQQVTLSCSPISGHRSVSWYQQTPGQGLQFLFEYFSETQRNKGNFPGRFSGRQFSNSRSEMNVSTLELGDSALYLCASSSFGAGYDSPLHFGNGTRLTVT.

The gene calls are TRBV6-6 and TRBJ2-1, with a weak D call TRBD2 (5 bases). This CDR3 spans 14 amino acids. The germline V gene encodes CDR1 MNHNY and CDR2 SVGAGI (reference sequence). Trimming removed 5 bases at V and 2 bases at J, with 10 bases between. The CDR3 DNA reads TGTGCCAGCAGTGGATCGGGAACCTACAATGAGCAGTTCTTC. It specifies CASSGSGTYNEQFF.

As regards this clonotype: This could be a read error, since a much larger clone is one nucleotide away. This rearrangement joins TRBV10-3 to TRBJ2-1; 8 bases fit TRBD2. The CDR3 has 15 amino acids. CDR1 is ENHRY and CDR2 is SYGVKD in the germline V gene. Trimming at V came to 3 bases and at J to 6 bases, leaving 7 bases not matched to a gene. CDR3 sequence: CAISDYGRAGNEQFF. CDR3 nucleotides: TGTGCCATCAGTGATTACGGGAGGGCCGGCAATGAGCAGTTCTTC.

This clonotype has only a few counts. V is TRBV6-5 and J is TRBJ2-7; TRBD1 aligns across 8 bases. The CDR3 covers 14 residues. Germline V gives CDR1 MNHEY, CDR2 SVGAGI. J was trimmed by 4 bases and V by 6 bases; bases with no gene match: 8. For the CDR3, the DNA is TGTGCCAGCAGGGCGACAGGGGTTAGTTACGAGCAGTACTTC. This codes for CASRATGVSYEQYF.

The sample holds one count of this clonotype. This chain uses TRBV5-1 with TRBJ2-7, with D maybe TRBD1 (6 bases). The CDR3 consists of 13 residues. Trimming left V 4 bases short and J 7 bases short, with 15 bases between. The germline gives CDR1 SGHRS, CDR2 YFSETQ. In DNA, the CDR3 is TGCGCCAGCAGCCCAGGGGATTCAGGAGAGCAGTACTTC. Its protein product is CASSPGDSGEQYF.

The chain links TRBV20-1 to TRBJ2-5, with 9 bases lining up with TRBD2. In germline, CDR1 is DFQATT, CDR2 SNEGSKA (reference sequence). This CDR3 spans 15 amino acids. Trimming cost V 1 base and J 4 bases; bases outside gene matches: 7. The DNA for the CDR3 is TGCAGTGCTAGAGTGGCTAGCGGGAAGGGAGAGACCCAGTACTTC. Translated: CSARVASGKGETQYF.